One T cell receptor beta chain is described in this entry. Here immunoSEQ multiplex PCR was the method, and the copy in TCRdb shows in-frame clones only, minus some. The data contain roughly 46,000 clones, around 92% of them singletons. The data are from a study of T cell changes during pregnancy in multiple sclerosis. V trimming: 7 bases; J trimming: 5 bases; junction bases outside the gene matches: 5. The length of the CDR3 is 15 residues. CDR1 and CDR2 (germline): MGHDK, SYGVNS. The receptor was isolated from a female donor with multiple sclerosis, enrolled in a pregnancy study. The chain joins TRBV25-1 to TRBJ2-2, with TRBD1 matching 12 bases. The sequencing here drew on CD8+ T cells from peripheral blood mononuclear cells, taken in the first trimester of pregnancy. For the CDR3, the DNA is TGTGCCAGCATAGGGACAGGGGGCGGAACCGGGGAGCTGTTTTTT. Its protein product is CASIGTGGGTGELFF.